This T cell receptor beta chain was recorded in a study of T cells in tuberculosis. Study conclusions and caveats: Low-affinity CD1B-GMM tetramer-binding T cells may have been missed.

Measured with immunoSEQ multiplex PCR; TCRdb has only the in-frame clones, and not every one. The sample holds 50,000 or so clones, roughly 87% seen once. Between the trimmed V and J ends, which lost 4 bases and 1 base, there was a span of 15 bases. The CDR3 has 15 residues. After thawing and overnight rest, PBMC were stained with GMM-loaded CD1B tetramer, viability dye and anti-CD3 for sorting. C32 glucose monomycolate from Rhodococcus equi was loaded onto the CD1B tetramers. Each donor contributed roughly 100,000 sorted tetramer-negative cells. This TCR came from an adult woman with latent tuberculosis. The sequenced material came from CD1b-GMM tetramer-negative cells sorted from PBMCs. The rearrangement joins TRBV5-3 to TRBJ2-7; D is perhaps TRBD1 (6 bases). TRBV5-3 is an ORF; its function is uncertain. The CDR3 is CARSRGGSTSYEQYF. CDR3 DNA: TGTGCCAGAAGCCGTGGGGGCTCCACTTCCTACGAGCAGTACTTC.